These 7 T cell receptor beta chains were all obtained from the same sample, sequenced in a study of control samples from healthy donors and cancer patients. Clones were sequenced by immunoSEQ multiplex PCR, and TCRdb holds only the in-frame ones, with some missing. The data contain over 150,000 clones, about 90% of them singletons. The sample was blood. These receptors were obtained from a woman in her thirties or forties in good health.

CDR3 nucleotides: TGTGCCAGTAGTAACAGGGGGCGATCCAAAAACATTCAGTACTTC. It is translated as CASSNRGRSKNIQYF. The chain uses TRBV19 and TRBJ2-4; 9 bases fit TRBD1. Germline CDR1 is LNHDA and CDR2 is SQIVND (reference sequence). This CDR3 has 15 residues. Germline trimming cut 4 bases from V and 2 bases from J; bases unmatched to any gene: 3.

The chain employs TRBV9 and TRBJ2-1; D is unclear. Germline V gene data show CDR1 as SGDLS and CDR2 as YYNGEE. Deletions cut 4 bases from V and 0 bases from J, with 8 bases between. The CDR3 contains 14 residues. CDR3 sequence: CASSPRSSYNEQFF. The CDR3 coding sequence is TGTGCCAGCAGCCCACGATCCTCCTACAATGAGCAGTTCTTC. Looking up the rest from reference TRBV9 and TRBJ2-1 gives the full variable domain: DSGVTQTPKHLITATGQRVTLRCSPRSGDLSVYWYQQSLDQGLQFLIQYYNGEERAKGNILERFSAQQFPDLHSELNLSSLELGDSALYFCASSPRSSYNEQFFGPGTRLTVL.

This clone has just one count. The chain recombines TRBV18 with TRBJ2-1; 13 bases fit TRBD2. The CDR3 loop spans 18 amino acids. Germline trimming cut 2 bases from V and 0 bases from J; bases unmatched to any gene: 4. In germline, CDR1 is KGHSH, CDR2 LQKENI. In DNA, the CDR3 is TGTGCCAGCTCACCAAGACTAGCGGGGGGCCTCTCCTACAATGAGCAGTTCTTC. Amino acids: CASSPRLAGGLSYNEQFF.

The CDR3 loop is CASSPPGIRYGYTF. DNA for the CDR3: TGTGCCAGCTCACCACCGGGGATTCGGTATGGCTACACCTTC. V and J are TRBV18 and TRBJ1-2; D is undetermined. This CDR3 region has 14 residues. V gave up 0 bases and J gave up 5 bases, with 10 bases separating them. The germline V gene has CDR1 KGHSH and CDR2 LQKENI. Using reference TRBV18 and TRBJ1-2 for the parts outside the CDR3, the full variable domain is NAGVMQNPRHLVRRRGQEARLRCSPMKGHSHVYWYRQLPEEGLKFMVYLQKENIIDESGMPKERFSAEFPKEGPSILRIQQVVRGDSAAYFCASSPPGIRYGYTFGSGTRLTVV.

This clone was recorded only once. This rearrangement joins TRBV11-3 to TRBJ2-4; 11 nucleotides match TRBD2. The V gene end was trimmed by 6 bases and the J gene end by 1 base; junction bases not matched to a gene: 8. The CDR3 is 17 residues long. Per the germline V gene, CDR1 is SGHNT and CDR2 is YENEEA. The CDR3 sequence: CASSIAGGPAAKNIQYF. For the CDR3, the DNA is TGTGCCAGCAGTATAGCGGGGGGGCCGGCGGCCAAAAACATTCAGTACTTC.

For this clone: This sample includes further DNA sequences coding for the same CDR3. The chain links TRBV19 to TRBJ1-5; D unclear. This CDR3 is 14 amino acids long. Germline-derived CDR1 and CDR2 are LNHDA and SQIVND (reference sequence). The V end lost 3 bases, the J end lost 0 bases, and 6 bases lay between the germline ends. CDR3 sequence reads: CASSITDSNQPQHF. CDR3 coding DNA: TGTGCCAGTAGTATCACGGATAGCAATCAGCCCCAGCATTTT.

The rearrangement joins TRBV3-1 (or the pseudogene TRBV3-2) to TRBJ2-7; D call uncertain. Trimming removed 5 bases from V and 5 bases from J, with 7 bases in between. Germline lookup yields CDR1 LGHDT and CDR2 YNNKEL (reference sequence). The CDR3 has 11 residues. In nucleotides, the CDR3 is TGTGCCAGCAGCTGGGGTAACGAGCAGTACTTC. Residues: CASSWGNEQYF.